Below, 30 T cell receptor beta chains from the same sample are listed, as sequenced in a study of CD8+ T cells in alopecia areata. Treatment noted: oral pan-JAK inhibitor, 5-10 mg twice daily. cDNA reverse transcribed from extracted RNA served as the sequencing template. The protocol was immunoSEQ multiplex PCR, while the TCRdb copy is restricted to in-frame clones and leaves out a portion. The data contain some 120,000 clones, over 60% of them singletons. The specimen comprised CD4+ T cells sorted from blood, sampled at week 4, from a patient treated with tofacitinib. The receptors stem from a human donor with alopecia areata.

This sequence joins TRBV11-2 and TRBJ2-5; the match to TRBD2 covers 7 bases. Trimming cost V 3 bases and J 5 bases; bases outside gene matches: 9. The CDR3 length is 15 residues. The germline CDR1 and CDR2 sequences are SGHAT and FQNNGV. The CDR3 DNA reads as TGTGCCAGCAGCTTTTCCCCAGGGAGGGCGGAGACCCAGTACTTC. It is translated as CASSFSPGRAETQYF.

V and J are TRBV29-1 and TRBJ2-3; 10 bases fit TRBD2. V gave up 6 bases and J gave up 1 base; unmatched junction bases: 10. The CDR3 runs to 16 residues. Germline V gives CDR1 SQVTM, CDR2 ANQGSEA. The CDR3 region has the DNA TGCAGCGTCCTTGAGACCGGGACTAGCGGCACAGATACGCAGTATTTT. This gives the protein CSVLETGTSGTDTQYF.

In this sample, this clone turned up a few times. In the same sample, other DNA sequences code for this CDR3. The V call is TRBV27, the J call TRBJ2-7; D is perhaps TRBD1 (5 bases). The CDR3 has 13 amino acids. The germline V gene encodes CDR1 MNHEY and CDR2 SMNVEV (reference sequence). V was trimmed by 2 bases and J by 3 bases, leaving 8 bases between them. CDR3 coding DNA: TGTGCCAGCAGTTTACGGCAGGGCTACGAGCAGTACTTC. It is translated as CASSLRQGYEQYF.

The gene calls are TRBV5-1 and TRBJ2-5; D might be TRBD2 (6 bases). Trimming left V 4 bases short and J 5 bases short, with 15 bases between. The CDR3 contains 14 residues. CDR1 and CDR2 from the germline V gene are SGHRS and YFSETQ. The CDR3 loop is CASSAGSSQETQYF. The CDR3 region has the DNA TGCGCCAGCAGCGCCGGGAGCAGCCAGGAGACCCAGTACTTC.

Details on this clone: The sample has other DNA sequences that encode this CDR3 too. CDR3 region: CSVDRADTQYF. As DNA, the CDR3 is TGCAGCGTTGACCGGGCAGATACGCAGTATTTT. This chain joins TRBV29-1 and TRBJ2-3, with no clear D. V was clipped by 3 bases and J by 4 bases, with 5 bases between them. Germline loops: CDR1 SQVTM, CDR2 ANQGSEA. CDR3 length: 11 residues.

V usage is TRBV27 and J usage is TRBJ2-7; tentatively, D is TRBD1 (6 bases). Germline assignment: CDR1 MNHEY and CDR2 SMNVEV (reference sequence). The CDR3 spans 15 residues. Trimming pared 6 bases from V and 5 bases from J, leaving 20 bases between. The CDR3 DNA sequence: TGTGCCAGCAGCCCTCCCGCAGGGGTGGGTCACGAGCAGTACTTC. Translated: CASSPPAGVGHEQYF.

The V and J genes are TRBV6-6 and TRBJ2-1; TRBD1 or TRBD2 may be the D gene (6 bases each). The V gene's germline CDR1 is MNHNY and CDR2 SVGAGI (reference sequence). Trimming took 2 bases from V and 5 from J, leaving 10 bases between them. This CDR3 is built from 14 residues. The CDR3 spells CASSYRGEHNEQFF. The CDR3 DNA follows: TGTGCCAGCAGTTACAGGGGGGAACACAATGAGCAGTTCTTC.

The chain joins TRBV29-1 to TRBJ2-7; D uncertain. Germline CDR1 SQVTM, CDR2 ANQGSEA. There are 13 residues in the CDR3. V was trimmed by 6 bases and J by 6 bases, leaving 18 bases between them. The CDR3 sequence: CSVSGSSVGEQYF. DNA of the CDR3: TGCAGCGTCTCCGGTTCCTCGGTAGGCGAGCAGTACTTC.

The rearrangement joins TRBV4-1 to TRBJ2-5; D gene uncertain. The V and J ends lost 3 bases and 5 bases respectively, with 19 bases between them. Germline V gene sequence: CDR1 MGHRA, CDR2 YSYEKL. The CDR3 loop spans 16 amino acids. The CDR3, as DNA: TGCGCCAGCAGCCAGCTCGCTGGGTTATTAAAGGAGACCCAGTACTTC. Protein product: CASSQLAGLLKETQYF.

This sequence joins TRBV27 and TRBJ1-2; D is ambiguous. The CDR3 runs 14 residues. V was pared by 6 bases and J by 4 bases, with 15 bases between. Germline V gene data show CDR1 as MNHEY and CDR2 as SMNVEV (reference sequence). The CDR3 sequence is CASSQVVGPYGYTF. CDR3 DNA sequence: TGTGCCAGCAGCCAGGTTGTCGGCCCCTATGGCTACACCTTC.

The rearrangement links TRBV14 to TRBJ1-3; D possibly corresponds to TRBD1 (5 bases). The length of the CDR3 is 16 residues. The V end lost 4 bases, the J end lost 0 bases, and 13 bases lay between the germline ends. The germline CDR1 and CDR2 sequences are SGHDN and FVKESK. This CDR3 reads CASSRLQDDSGNTIYF. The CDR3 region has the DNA TGTGCCAGCAGCCGTCTACAGGATGACTCTGGAAACACCATATATTTT.

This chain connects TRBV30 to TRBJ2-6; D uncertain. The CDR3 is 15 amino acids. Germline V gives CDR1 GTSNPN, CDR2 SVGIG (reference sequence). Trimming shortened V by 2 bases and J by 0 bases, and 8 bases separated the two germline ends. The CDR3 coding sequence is TGTGCCTGGAGTAGGTCAAACTCTGGGGCCAACGTCCTGACTTTC. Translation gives CAWSRSNSGANVLTF.

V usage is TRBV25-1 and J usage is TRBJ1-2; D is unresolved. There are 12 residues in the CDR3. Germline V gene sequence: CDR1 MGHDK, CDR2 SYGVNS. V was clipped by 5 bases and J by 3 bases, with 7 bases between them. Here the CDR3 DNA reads TGTGCCAGCAGTTATTGGGACTATGGCTACACCTTC. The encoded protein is CASSYWDYGYTF.

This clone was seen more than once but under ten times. The CDR3 bases are TGTGCCAGCAGCATAGGACAGGGTGCAGATACGCAGTATTTT. Protein sequence: CASSIGQGADTQYF. The chain carries TRBV5-6 and TRBJ2-3, with 8 bases lining up with TRBD1. Germline values: CDR1 SGHDT, CDR2 YYEEEE. CDR3 length: 14 residues. The trim removed 4 bases at V and 4 bases at J, leaving 5 bases unmatched. Full variable domain (rest looked up from reference TRBV5-6 and TRBJ2-3): DAGVTQSPTHLIKTRGQQVTLRCSPKSGHDTVSWYQQALGQGPQFIFQYYEEEERQRGNFPDRFSGHQFPNYSSELNVNALLLGDSALYLCASSIGQGADTQYFGPGTRLTVL.

Here the CDR3 reads CASSSDGDSNQPQHF. The DNA for the CDR3 is TGCGCCAGCAGTTCCGACGGTGATAGCAATCAGCCCCAGCATTTT. V gene TRBV5-1 combines with J gene TRBJ1-5; no reliable D call. Germline lookup yields CDR1 SGHRS and CDR2 YFSETQ. This CDR3 has 15 amino acids. V shed 5 bases and J shed 0 bases, with 12 bases lying between them.

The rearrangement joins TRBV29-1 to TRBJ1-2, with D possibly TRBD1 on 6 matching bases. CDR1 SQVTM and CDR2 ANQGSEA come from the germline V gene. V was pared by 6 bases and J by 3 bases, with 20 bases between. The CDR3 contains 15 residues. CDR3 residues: CSVLGGSGGDYGYTF. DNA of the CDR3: TGCAGCGTGCTGGGGGGCAGCGGAGGCGACTATGGCTACACCTTC.

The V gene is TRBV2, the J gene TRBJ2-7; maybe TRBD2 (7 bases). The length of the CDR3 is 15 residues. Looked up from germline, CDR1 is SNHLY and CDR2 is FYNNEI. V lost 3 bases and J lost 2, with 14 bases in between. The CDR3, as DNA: TGTGCCAGCAGTGATACGGGGGGCCTTGCCTACGAGCAGTACTTC. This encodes CASSDTGGLAYEQYF.

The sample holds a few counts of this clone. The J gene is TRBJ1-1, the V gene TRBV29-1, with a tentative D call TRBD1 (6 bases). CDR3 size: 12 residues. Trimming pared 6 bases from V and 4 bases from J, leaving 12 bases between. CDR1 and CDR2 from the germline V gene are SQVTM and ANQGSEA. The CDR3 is CSVYRDTTEAFF. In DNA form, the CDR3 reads TGCAGCGTGTACAGGGACACCACTGAAGCTTTCTTT. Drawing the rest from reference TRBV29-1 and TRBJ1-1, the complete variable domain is SAVISQKPSRDICQRGTSLTIQCQVDSQVTMMFWYRQQPGQSLTLIATANQGSEATYESGFVIDKFPISRPNLTFSTLTVSNMSPEDSSIYLCSVYRDTTEAFFGQGTRLTVV.

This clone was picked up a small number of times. In nucleotides, the CDR3 is TGTGCCAGCAGCTTAGTATTAACTAGCTCCACAGATACGCAGTATTTT. It translates to CASSLVLTSSTDTQYF. V gene TRBV7-8 combines with J gene TRBJ2-3, with TRBD2 as a possible D gene (6 bases). The CDR3 has 16 residues. CDR1 is SGHVS and CDR2 is FQNEAQ in the germline V gene. Deletions cut 1 base from V and 2 bases from J, with 13 bases between.

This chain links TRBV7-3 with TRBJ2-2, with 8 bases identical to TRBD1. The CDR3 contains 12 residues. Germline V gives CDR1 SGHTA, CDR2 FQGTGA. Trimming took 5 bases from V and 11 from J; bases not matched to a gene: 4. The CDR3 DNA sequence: TGTGCCAGCAGCAAACAGGGGGGCGAGCTGTTTTTT. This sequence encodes CASSKQGGELFF.

CDR3 in DNA: TGCGCCAGCAGCTTGGCGGAGGGGTACGGCTACACCTTC. Its translation: CASSLAEGYGYTF. This chain connects TRBV5-1 to TRBJ1-2; D is possibly TRBD1 (5 bases). Germline lookup yields CDR1 SGHRS and CDR2 YFSETQ. This CDR3 spans 13 amino acids. V lost 0 bases to trimming and J lost 8 bases, with 11 bases between them.

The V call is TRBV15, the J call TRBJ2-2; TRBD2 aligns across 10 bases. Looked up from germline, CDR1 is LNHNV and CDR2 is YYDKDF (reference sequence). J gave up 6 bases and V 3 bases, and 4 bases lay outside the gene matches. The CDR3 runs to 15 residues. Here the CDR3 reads CATSRRTSGAGELFF. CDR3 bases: TGTGCCACCAGCAGGAGGACTAGCGGAGCCGGGGAGCTGTTTTTT.

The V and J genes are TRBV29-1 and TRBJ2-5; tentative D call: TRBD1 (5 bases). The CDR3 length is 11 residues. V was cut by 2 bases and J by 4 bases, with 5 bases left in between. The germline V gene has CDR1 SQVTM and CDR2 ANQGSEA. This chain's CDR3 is CSVEQGETQYF. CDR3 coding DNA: TGCAGCGTTGAACAGGGAGAGACCCAGTACTTC.

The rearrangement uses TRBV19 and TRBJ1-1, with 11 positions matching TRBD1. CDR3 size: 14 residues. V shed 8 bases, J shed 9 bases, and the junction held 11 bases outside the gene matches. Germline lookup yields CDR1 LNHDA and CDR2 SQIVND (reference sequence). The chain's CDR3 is CASQAPDRGRKAFF. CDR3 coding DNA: TGTGCCAGTCAGGCCCCGGACAGGGGGCGAAAAGCTTTCTTT.

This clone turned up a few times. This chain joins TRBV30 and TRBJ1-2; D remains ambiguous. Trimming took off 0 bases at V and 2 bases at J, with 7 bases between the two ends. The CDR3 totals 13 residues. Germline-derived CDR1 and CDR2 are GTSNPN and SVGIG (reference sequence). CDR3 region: CAWSVDENYGYTF. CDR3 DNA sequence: TGTGCCTGGAGTGTAGATGAGAACTATGGCTACACCTTC.

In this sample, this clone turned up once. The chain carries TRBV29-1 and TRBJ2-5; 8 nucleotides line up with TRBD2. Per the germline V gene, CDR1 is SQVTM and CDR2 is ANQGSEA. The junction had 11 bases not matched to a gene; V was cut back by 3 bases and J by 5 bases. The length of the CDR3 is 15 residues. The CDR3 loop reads CSVEKRGTSEETQYF. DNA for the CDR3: TGCAGCGTTGAGAAGCGGGGGACTTCTGAGGAGACCCAGTACTTC.

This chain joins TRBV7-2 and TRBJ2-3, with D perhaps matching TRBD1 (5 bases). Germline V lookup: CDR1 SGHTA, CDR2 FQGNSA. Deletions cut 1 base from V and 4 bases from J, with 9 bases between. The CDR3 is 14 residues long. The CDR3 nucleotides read TGTGCCAGCAGCTTAGACCAGGGTTCAGATACGCAGTATTTT. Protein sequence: CASSLDQGSDTQYF.

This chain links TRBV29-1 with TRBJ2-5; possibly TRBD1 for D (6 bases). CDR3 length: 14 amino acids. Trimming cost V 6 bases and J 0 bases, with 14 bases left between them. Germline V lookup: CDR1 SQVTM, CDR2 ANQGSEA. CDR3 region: CSVHRDTYQETQYF. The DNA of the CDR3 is TGCAGCGTCCACCGGGACACGTACCAAGAGACCCAGTACTTC.

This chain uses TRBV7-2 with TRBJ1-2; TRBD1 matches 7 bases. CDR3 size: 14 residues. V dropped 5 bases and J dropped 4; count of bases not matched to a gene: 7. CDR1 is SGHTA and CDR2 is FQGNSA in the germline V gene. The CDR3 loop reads CASSPGTASYGYTF. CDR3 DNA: TGTGCCAGCAGCCCCGGGACAGCCTCCTATGGCTACACCTTC.

The CDR3 nucleotides read TGTGCCAGTAGTAGCGGGGACAGGGACCGAGCTTTCTTT. Translating gives CASSSGDRDRAFF. This chain connects TRBV19 to TRBJ1-1; 9 bases are shared with TRBD1. CDR1 and CDR2 from the germline V gene are LNHDA and SQIVND (reference sequence). The CDR3 runs 13 residues. With 4 bases clipped from V and 10 bases from J, the junction kept 7 bases outside the gene matches.